The rows below give T cell receptor beta chains drawn from one sample of a study of beta chain features in type 1 diabetes. TCRdb keeps only in-frame clones here, not all; method: immunoSEQ multiplex PCR. The table has about 150,000 clones, about 8.5% seen once. Sample: central memory CD4+ T cells from blood. Every receptor here comes from a man aged 18 to 30 in good health. The CDR3 runs from the conserved cysteine through the conserved F or W. D genes are given only for firm matches. Part of the rows lack a size; the others show once, few, many or a class for expanded clones.

TRBV11-1	-	-	TRBJ2-2	CASSPVRSGELFF	TGTGCCAGCAGCCCCGTTCGGTCCGGGGAGCTGTTTTTT
TRBV5-4	-	TRBD1	TRBJ2-6	CASTGQGRSGANVLTF	TGTGCCAGCACGGGACAGGGGCGCTCTGGGGCCAACGTCCTGACTTTC
TRBV18	-	TRBD1	TRBJ2-5	CASTTGTEETQYF	TGTGCCAGCACCACCGGGACAGAAGAGACCCAGTACTTC
TRBV5-4	-	-	TRBJ2-3	CASSLVGGLGDTQYF	TGTGCCAGCAGCTTGGTTGGGGGCCTGGGAGATACGCAGTATTTT
TRBV21-1	-	-	TRBJ2-7	CASSKASGGSYEQYF	TGTGCCAGCAGCAAAGCTAGCGGGGGGTCCTACGAGCAGTACTTC
TRBV2	-	-	TRBJ1-5	CASNQDGQSQPQHF	TGTGCCAGCAACCAGGACGGACAGAGTCAGCCCCAGCATTTT
TRBV6-1	-	-	TRBJ2-5	CASRQGAAETQYF	TGTGCCAGCAGGCAAGGGGCAGCGGAGACCCAGTACTTC
TRBV7-9	many	TRBD2	TRBJ2-3	CASSPQRGVADTQYF	TGTGCCAGCAGTCCCCAACGGGGGGTGGCAGATACGCAGTATTTT
TRBV29-1	-	-	TRBJ1-1	CSALGVGRVNTEAFF	TGCAGCGCTCTGGGAGTTGGACGGGTGAACACTGAAGCTTTCTTT
TRBV29-1	-	TRBD1	TRBJ1-2	CSVDDLSYRGTF	TGCAGCGTTGACGACCTTTCCTACAGGGGGACCTTC
TRBV4-3	many	-	TRBJ2-7	CASSRSRAYEQYF	TGCGCCAGCAGCCGATCGCGAGCCTACGAGCAGTACTTC
TRBV28	-	-	TRBJ1-4	CASSLVGVEKLFF	TGTGCCAGCAGTTTAGTAGGGGTAGAAAAACTGTTTTTT
TRBV30	few	TRBD2	TRBJ2-7	CACTSRGGGPREQYF	TGTGCCTGCACCAGCCGGGGCGGGGGGCCGAGGGAGCAGTACTTC
TRBV27	few	TRBD1	TRBJ1-5	CASRIRGDGSNQPQHF	TGTGCCAGCAGGATCAGGGGGGACGGGAGCAATCAGCCCCAGCATTTT
TRBV4-1	many	TRBD2	TRBJ2-5	CASRPAWGTSGGQETQYF	TGCGCCAGCAGACCCGCGTGGGGGACTAGCGGGGGACAAGAGACCCAGTACTTC
TRBV5-6	-	-	TRBJ1-1	CASSLAEGVHTEAFF	TGTGCCAGCAGCTTGGCCGAGGGGGTCCACACTGAAGCTTTCTTT
TRBV18	many	-	TRBJ1-1	CASSPPGEYTEAFF	TGTGCCAGCTCACCTCCCGGGGAGTACACTGAAGCTTTCTTT
TRBV27	few	TRBD1	TRBJ2-1	CASSPPGQGNYNEQFF	TGTGCCAGCAGTCCGCCGGGACAGGGCAACTACAATGAGCAGTTCTTC
TRBV5-6	few	-	TRBJ2-3	CASSPGRENRDTQYF	TGTGCCAGCAGCCCGGGACGGGAGAATAGAGATACGCAGTATTTT
TRBV19	-	-	TRBJ1-2	CASTDGQGHGYTF	TGTGCCAGTACCGACGGGCAGGGGCATGGCTACACCTTC
TRBV28	-	TRBD1	TRBJ2-7	CASSSPGTGWDEQYF	TGTGCCAGCAGTTCGCCCGGGACAGGGTGGGACGAGCAGTACTTC
TRBV7-2	-	-	TRBJ2-2	CASSTQNTGELFF	TGTGCCAGCAGCACTCAAAACACCGGGGAGCTGTTTTTT
TRBV9	-	TRBD2	TRBJ2-5	CASSVGTREGETQYF	TGTGCCAGCAGCGTAGGAACGCGGGAGGGAGAGACCCAGTACTTC
TRBV28	few	TRBD2	TRBJ2-7	CASNLRAGLESYEQYF	TGTGCCAGCAATCTCAGGGCGGGACTAGAGTCCTACGAGCAGTACTTC
TRBV4-2	few	TRBD2	TRBJ2-5	CASSQGREGETQYF	TGTGCCAGCAGCCAAGGGCGGGAGGGGGAGACCCAGTACTTC
TRBV6-5	-	TRBD2	TRBJ2-1	CASRGLAGVYNEQFF	TGTGCCAGCAGGGGGCTAGCGGGAGTTTACAATGAGCAGTTCTTC
TRBV2	-	-	TRBJ1-5	CASSENQGSQPQHF	TGTGCCAGCAGTGAAAATCAGGGAAGTCAGCCCCAGCATTTT
TRBV28	few	-	TRBJ1-3	CASSLSGNTIYF	TGTGCCAGCAGTTTGTCGGGAAACACCATATATTTT
TRBV7-2	few	TRBD1	TRBJ2-1	CASSRGQGASSYNEQFF	TGTGCCAGCAGCCGCGGACAGGGAGCTTCTTCCTACAATGAGCAGTTCTTC
TRBV7-2	many	-	TRBJ1-2	CASSLATRVYTF	TGTGCCAGCAGCTTAGCGACCAGGGTCTACACCTTC
TRBV27	-	TRBD1	TRBJ2-1	CASRPTGAHNEQFF	TGTGCCAGCAGACCGACAGGGGCCCACAATGAGCAGTTCTTC
TRBV30	few	TRBD1	TRBJ1-1	CAWSVLGTVNTEAFF	TGTGCCTGGAGTGTACTCGGGACAGTCAACACTGAAGCTTTCTTT
TRBV4-3	-	TRBD1	TRBJ1-2	CASSLDRGWGYTF	TGCGCCAGCAGCCTCGACAGGGGGTGGGGCTACACCTTC
TRBV10-3	many	-	TRBJ2-3	CAISESGQITDTQYF	TGTGCCATCAGTGAGTCTGGACAAATCACAGATACGCAGTATTTT
TRBV12-5	-	-	TRBJ1-2	CASGGQTDYGYTF	TGTGCTAGTGGTGGACAGACCGACTATGGCTACACCTTC
TRBV7-9	-	-	TRBJ1-6	CASRIITDSPLHF	TGTGCCAGCAGAATAATTACGGATTCACCCCTCCACTTT
TRBV18	-	TRBD1	TRBJ2-7	CASSPPDRGTYEQYF	TGTGCCAGCTCACCACCGGACAGGGGGACCTACGAGCAGTACTTC
TRBV18	few	TRBD2	TRBJ2-1	CASSPRTSLENEQFF	TGTGCCAGCTCACCAAGGACTAGCCTTGAGAATGAGCAGTTCTTC
TRBV5-8	many	TRBD1	TRBJ2-7	CASSSLGQGWYEQYF	TGTGCCAGCAGCTCGCTCGGACAGGGATGGTACGAGCAGTACTTC
TRBV9	-	-	TRBJ2-7	CASSVRYSGYEQYF	TGTGCCAGCAGCGTACGGTACAGTGGCTACGAGCAGTACTTC
TRBV4-2	few	TRBD2	TRBJ2-7	CASSQDYRLAGGSYEQYF	TGTGCCAGCAGCCAGGATTACAGACTAGCGGGAGGGTCCTACGAGCAGTACTTC
TRBV11-1	-	-	TRBJ2-7	CASSLGQIYEQYF	TGTGCCAGCAGCTTAGGGCAAATCTACGAGCAGTACTTC
TRBV7-9	few	-	TRBJ1-1	CASSIMGGQTEAFF	TGTGCCAGCAGTATTATGGGGGGTCAAACTGAAGCTTTCTTT
TRBV5-4	-	TRBD1	TRBJ1-2	CASSPGGNRDNYGYTF	TGTGCCAGCAGCCCAGGGGGGAACAGGGACAACTATGGCTACACCTTC
TRBV7-2	few	TRBD1	TRBJ2-7	CASSPDGQGKYEQYF	TGTGCCAGCAGCCCGGATGGACAGGGGAAGTACGAGCAGTACTTC
TRBV11-3	few	-	TRBJ2-3	CASSSSRGADTQYF	TGTGCCAGCAGCTCTAGCAGGGGAGCAGATACGCAGTATTTT
TRBV29-1	many	TRBD2	TRBJ2-2	CSVVTSGNTGELFF	TGCAGCGTTGTGACTAGCGGGAACACCGGGGAGCTGTTTTTT
TRBV7-8	few	TRBD1	TRBJ2-3	CATTTGTGATDTQYF	TGTGCCACTACGACCGGGACAGGGGCTACAGATACGCAGTATTTT
TRBV6-1	few	-	TRBJ1-1	CASTPGQSTEAFF	TGTGCCAGCACCCCAGGACAGAGCACTGAAGCTTTCTTT